The present entry profiles one T cell receptor beta chain with its context. Its specificity is unknown. Other DNA sequences in this specimen translate into the identical CDR3. This CDR3 comprises 13 residues. Germline CDR1 and CDR2: KGHSH and LQKENI. The V end was cut by 3 bases, the J end by 1 base, with 7 bases between. This record comes from a study of shared clonotypes between healthy human individuals. The study, taken as a whole, reports: Clonotypes not shared had lower generation probabilities than those common to all four donors.

The data were produced by immunoSEQ multiplex PCR, yet TCRdb's version contains in-frame clones alone and is incomplete. The sample holds 2,500,000 or so clones, over 85% seen once. Sequencing was done on a sample of naive CD4+ T cells sorted from blood. Subset defined: CD45RA+ positively selected. The chain links TRBV18 to TRBJ2-7; no definite D call. This TCR was sampled from a man younger than 35 in good health. This CDR3 is CASSPLSSYEQYF. CDR3 coding DNA: TGTGCCAGCTCACCCCTTTCATCCTACGAGCAGTACTTC. Together with reference TRBV18 and TRBJ2-7, the CDR3 gives the full variable domain: NAGVMQNPRHLVRRRGQEARLRCSPMKGHSHVYWYRQLPEEGLKFMVYLQKENIIDESGMPKERFSAEFPKEGPSILRIQQVVRGDSAAYFCASSPLSSYEQYFGPGTRLTVT.